This T cell receptor (beta chain) was observed in a study of shared clonotypes between healthy human individuals. This clone showed up many times. The antigen remains undetermined. This sample also contains other DNA sequences that code for the same CDR3. The CDR3 loop spans 14 amino acids. Between the trimmed V and J ends, which lost 2 bases and 2 bases, there was a span of 11 bases. CDR1 and CDR2 (germline): SGHRS, YFSETQ. Study-wide results and limits: Sharing across four donors was highest in naive CD4 (roughly 5%) and lowest in memory CD8 (roughly 0.4%). Relative to their counterparts shared across all four donors, non-shared clonotypes exhibited diminished generation probabilities.

Across several immunoSEQ plates, the genomic DNA of each subset was split evenly. Repertoires were generated with immunoSEQ multiplex PCR, while TCRdb's copy carries only in-frame clones and drops some. The sample has about 2 million clones; 90% to 95% are singletons. Sequences were obtained from naive CD4+ T cells sorted from blood. Stated subset: CD45RA+ positively selected. This TCR was recovered from a man aged 18 to 30 in good health. The chain links TRBV5-1 to TRBJ2-7; no definite D call. CDR3 DNA: TGCGCCAGCAGCTTACCCCCTTTGACCTACGAGCAGTACTTC. It codes for CASSLPPLTYEQYF.